The T cell receptor beta chain under discussion was sequenced for a study of control samples from healthy donors and cancer patients. This clone was seen a few times. The data were produced by immunoSEQ multiplex PCR, yet TCRdb's version contains in-frame clones alone and is incomplete. The sample includes about 120,000 clones, 80% to 95% of them seen just once. Unmatched junction bases numbered 4, after V lost 1 base and J lost 2 bases. CDR3 length equals 14 residues. Germline assignment: CDR1 SQVTM and CDR2 ANQGSEA. This receptor was identified in an older man with head and neck cancer. The rearrangement joins TRBV29-1 to TRBJ1-2; 7 bases are a match to TRBD1. Sequencing was carried out using PBMCs. CDR3 in amino acids: CSVEVRGQNYGYTF. CDR3 nucleotides: TGCAGCGTTGAAGTGAGGGGGCAGAACTATGGCTACACCTTC.